This TCR beta chain was profiled in a study of T-cell memory formation after mild COVID-19 (dated by TCRdb to the early 2020s). Turning to the overall study: Most TCR sequence clusters were specific to one of the two donors. Longitudinal TCRalpha and TCRbeta repertoire sequencing tracked T-cell clones expanding and contracting after mild COVID-19 in a couple of donors. The cohort was made up of two young adult volunteers, one female and one male, who were previously healthy. Broad study findings and their caveats: The detection of some responding clones in pre-infection memory suggests that pre-existing cross-reactive memory T cells joined the SARS-CoV-2 response. SARS-CoV-2 specificity of the second-wave clones peaking on day 37 was not confirmed. The study included only a couple of mild cases, and larger cohorts that include severe cases with pre-infection samples were judged to be necessary. Contracting CD4+ clones were located mainly in the CM and EM memory subsets, whereas CD8+ clones were found to be enriched in EMRA. Clones that contracted from day 15 to 85 showed balanced CD4/CD8 phenotypes, whereas a second wave of clones that expanded from day 15 to 37 leaned towards CD4+.

The sample was run on an Illumina NovaSeq 6000. Using 5'RACE with constant-segment primers, TCRalpha and TCRbeta cDNA libraries were constructed, with sample barcodes and unique molecular identifiers added in the process. RNA was extracted from every sample with Trizol reagent. Amplification of the libraries took two PCR steps, and the second step added a second sample barcode plus Illumina TruSeq adapters. Sequencing of libraries was performed on an Illumina NovaSeq with 2 x 150 bp paired-end reads. The original methods were these. With migec v1.2.7, reads were demultiplexed and then collapsed into UMI-guided consensus sequences. With mixcr v2.1.11, UMI consensuses were aligned to TRA and TRB V and J templates and assembled into clonotypes. A clonotype was counted as expanded or contracted only when both edgeR and NoisET called the clonotype significant, with the noise models trained on biological replicates. edgeR calls used a false discovery rate-adjusted p below 0.01 and a log2 fold-change threshold of 1. PCA with hierarchical clustering of max-normalized trajectories of the 1000 most abundant clonotypes was used as exploratory dynamics analysis. The CD4 or CD8 phenotype of responding clones was assigned using the separately sequenced CD4+ and CD8+ repertoires. TCRdb redid the processing of the public reads, applying fastp at Q25 and MiXCR, and retained in-frame beta chains. Here each entry gathers all rows of one CDR3 protein and keeps the most common genes and DNA. The V and J calls here are based on TCRdb, not the publication. Across this sample there are some 260,000 distinct CDR3 sequences, with 16% seen only once. The ten largest account for around 3.7% of the sample.

On this clonotype: Its specific antigen is unknown. The record has no base qualities; no much larger clone is one base away.

The V end gives up 6 bases and the J end 7 bases, leaving 7 bases in the junction not matched to a gene. The germline V gene gives CDR1 as MNHEY and CDR2 as SVGEGT. From its cysteine to its phenylalanine, the CDR3 spans 14 amino acids. This entry keeps only the CDR3 DNA: 42 bases, framed from base 1. Ficoll-Paque density gradient centrifugation was used to isolate PBMCs. Sequencing was carried out using PBMCs or a T cell subset sorted from them (not recorded which). This chain is built from TRBV6-2 or TRBV6-3 and TRBJ1-5; TRBD1 aligns with 9 central bases. This receptor was taken from a man aged 18 to 35 who had mild COVID-19 (a few samples of this study predate the infection). The sample titles of this study are shuffled in the database, so cell type and time point are left out; the donor was told from shared clones. Here is the DNA: TGTGCCAGCAGAGCCGGGACAGGGTGGCAGCCCCAGCATTTT. Its amino acids are CASRAGTGWQPQHF.